This T cell receptor (beta chain) was recorded in a study of blood T cells in healthy people across ages. Points from the study as a whole: Across the age range, TCR beta diversity per million T cells fell in a roughly linear way.

This CDR3 comprises 15 residues. Germline V gives CDR1 LGHNA, CDR2 YNFKEQ. V lost 5 bases and J lost 7; bases outside the gene matches: 11. At least 5.5 micrograms of total RNA were extracted per sample. A word on this clonotype: Its specificity is unknown.

Primed by a sample-barcoded 5' primer and a J-beta primer mix, a second PCR proceeded for roughly 6 to 12 cycles. Sequencing yielded, for each sample, at least 2.5 million paired-end reads carrying CDR3. Each CDR3 protein is one row after TCRdb ran MiXCR on the 5' RACE reads. The sample holds about 1.6 million distinct CDR3 sequences, roughly 30% seen once. The rearrangement uses TRBV4-2 and TRBJ2-7; 10 positions agree with TRBD1. The clonotype originates from a woman in her 30s in good health. Sequenced input: blood. CDR3 amino acids: CASSGTGAVKGEQYF. Written as DNA, the CDR3 is TGTGCCAGCAGCGGGACAGGGGCGGTGAAGGGGGAGCAGTACTTC.